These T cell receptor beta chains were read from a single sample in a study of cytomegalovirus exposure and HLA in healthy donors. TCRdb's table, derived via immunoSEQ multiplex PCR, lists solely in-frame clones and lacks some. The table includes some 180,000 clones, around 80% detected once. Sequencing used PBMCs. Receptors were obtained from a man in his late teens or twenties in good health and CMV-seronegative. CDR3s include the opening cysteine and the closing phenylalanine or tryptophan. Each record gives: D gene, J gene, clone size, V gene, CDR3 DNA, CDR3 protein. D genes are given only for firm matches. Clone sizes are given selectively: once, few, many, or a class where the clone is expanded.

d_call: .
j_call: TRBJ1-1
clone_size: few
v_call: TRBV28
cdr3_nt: TGTGCCAGCAGTTTAATAACAGGGAGTGGCACTGAAGCTTTCTTT
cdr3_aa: CASSLITGSGTEAFF

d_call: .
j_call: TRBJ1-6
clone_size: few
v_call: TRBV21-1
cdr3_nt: TGTGCCAGCAGCCCCCAGGGGTTAACCTATAATTCACCCCTCCACTTT
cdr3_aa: CASSPQGLTYNSPLHF

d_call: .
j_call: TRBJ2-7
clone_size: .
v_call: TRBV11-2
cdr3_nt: TGTGCCAGCAGCTTAGCATCCTACAGATCCTACGAGCAGTACTTC
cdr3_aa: CASSLASYRSYEQYF

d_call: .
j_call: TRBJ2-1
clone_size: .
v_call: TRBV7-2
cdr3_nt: TGTGCCAGCAGCTTAAGGGATGGACACGCGCAGTTCTTC
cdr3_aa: CASSLRDGHAQFF

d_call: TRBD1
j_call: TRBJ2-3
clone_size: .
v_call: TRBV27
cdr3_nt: TGTGCCAGCAGTTCGACGACAGGGGATACGCAGTATTTT
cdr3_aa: CASSSTTGDTQYF

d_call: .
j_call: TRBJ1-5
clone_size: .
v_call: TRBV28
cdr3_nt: TGTGCCAGCAGTTTAGGGCAGTTAAGCAATCAGCCCCAGCATTTT
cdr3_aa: CASSLGQLSNQPQHF

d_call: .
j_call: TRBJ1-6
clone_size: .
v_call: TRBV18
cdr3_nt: TGTGCCAGCTCACCAATTACGGGCGTGGAGGCACCCCTCCACTTT
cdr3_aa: CASSPITGVEAPLHF

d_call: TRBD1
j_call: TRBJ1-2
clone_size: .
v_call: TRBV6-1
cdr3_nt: TGTGCCAGCAGTCCACAGGGGGCGGGCTATGGCTACACCTTC
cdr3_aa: CASSPQGAGYGYTF

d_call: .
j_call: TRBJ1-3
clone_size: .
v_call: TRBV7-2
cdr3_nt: TGTGCCAGCAGCAGGCTCAGGGGAAACACCATATATTTT
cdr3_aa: CASSRLRGNTIYF

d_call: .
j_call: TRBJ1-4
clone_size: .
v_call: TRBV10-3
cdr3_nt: TGTGCCATCAGTGAAAAAGGGGTCGAAAAACTGTTTTTT
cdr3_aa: CAISEKGVEKLFF

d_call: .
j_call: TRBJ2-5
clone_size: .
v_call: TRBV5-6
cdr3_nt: TGTGCCAGCAGCTTGGTGGCCCAAGAGACCCAGTACTTC
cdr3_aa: CASSLVAQETQYF

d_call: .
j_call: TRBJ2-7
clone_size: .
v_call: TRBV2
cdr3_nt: TGTGCCAGCAATCAGGGGTTTCACGAGCAGTACTTC
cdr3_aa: CASNQGFHEQYF

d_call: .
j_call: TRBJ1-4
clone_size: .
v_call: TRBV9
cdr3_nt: TGTGCCAGCAGCGTAGGTGGCACAAGCGGTGAAAAACTGTTTTTT
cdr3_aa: CASSVGGTSGEKLFF

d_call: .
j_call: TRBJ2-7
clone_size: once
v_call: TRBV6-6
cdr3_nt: TGTGCCAGCAGTTACGGACAGTCCTACGAGCAGTACTTC
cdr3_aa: CASSYGQSYEQYF

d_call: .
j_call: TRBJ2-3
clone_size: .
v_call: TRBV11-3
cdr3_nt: TGTGCCAGCAGCTTAGATCGGATCGGAGCCTCAGATACGCAGTATTTT
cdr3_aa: CASSLDRIGASDTQYF

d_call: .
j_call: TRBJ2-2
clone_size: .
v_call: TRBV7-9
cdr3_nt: TGTGCCAGCAGCTTAGCACAGGGGAACACCGGGGAGCTGTTTTTT
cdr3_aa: CASSLAQGNTGELFF

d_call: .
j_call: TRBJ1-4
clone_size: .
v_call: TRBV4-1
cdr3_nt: TGCGCCAGCAGCCAAGTGACAGGAGTCAATGAAAAACTGTTTTTT
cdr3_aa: CASSQVTGVNEKLFF

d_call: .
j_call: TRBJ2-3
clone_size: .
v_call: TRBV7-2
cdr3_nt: TGTGCCAGCAGCTTAGCGAGTAGTACAGATACGCAGTATTTT
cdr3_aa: CASSLASSTDTQYF

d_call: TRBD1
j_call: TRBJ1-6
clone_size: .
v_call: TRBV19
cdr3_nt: TGTGCCAGTAGTTTTAGACAGGGTCATTCACCCCTCCACTTT
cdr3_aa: CASSFRQGHSPLHF

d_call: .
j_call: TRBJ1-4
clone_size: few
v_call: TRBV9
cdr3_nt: TGTGCCAGCAGCGGGCGGGACCTTAATGAAAAACTGTTTTTT
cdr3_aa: CASSGRDLNEKLFF

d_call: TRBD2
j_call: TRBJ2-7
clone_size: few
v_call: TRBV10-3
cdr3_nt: TGTGCCATCAAGGGCGGGAGGGCCGACGAGCAGTACTTC
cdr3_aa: CAIKGGRADEQYF

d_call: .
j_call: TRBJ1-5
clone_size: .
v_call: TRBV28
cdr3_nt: TGTGCCAGCAGCGACACTCACAATCAGCCCCAGCATTTT
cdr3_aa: CASSDTHNQPQHF

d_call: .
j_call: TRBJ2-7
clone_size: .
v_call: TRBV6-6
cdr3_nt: TGTGCCAGCAGTCTACAGGGAGCATCTGACGAGCAGTACTTC
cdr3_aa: CASSLQGASDEQYF

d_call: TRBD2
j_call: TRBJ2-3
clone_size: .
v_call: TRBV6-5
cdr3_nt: TGTGCCAGCAGTTCGACCGTTGGGGGGGCAGATACGCAGTATTTT
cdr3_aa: CASSSTVGGADTQYF

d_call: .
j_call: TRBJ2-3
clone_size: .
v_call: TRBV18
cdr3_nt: TGTGCCAGCTCACCTTTCCGGAGCACAGATACGCAGTATTTT
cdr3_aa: CASSPFRSTDTQYF

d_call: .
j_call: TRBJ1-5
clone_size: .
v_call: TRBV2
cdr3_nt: TGTGCCAGCAGTGAATTAGGGAGCCCTCAGCCCCAGCATTTT
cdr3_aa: CASSELGSPQPQHF

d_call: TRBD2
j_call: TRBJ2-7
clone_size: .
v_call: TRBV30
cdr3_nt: TGTGCCTGGAGTGTACCCAGCGGGGGTGGCGAGCAGTACTTC
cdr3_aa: CAWSVPSGGGEQYF

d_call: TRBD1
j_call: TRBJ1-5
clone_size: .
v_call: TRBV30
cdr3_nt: TGTGCCTGGAGCTCAGGGGGCGGAAGCGGTCAGCCCCAGCATTTT
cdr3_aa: CAWSSGGGSGQPQHF

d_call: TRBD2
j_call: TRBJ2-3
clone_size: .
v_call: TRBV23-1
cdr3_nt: TGCGCCGGCGGGAGTAAGTATTTT
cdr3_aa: CAGGSKYF

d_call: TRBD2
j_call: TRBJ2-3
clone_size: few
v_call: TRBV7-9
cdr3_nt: TGTGCCAGCAGCCACCTAAGCGGGAGGGGAGGGAATACGCAGTATTTT
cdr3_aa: CASSHLSGRGGNTQYF

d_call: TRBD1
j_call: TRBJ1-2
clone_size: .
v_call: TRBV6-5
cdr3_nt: TGTGCCAGCAGTTACTCGGACAGGGGGCTCTATGGCTACACCTTC
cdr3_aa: CASSYSDRGLYGYTF

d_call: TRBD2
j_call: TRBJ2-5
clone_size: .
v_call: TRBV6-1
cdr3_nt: TGTGCCAGCAGAGACTCCAGCGGGGGTATGGGGCAGTACTTC
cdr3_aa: CASRDSSGGMGQYF

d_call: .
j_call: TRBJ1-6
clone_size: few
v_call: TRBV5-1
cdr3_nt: TGCGCCAGCAGCACCGAGACCTATAATTCACCCCTCCACTTT
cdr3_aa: CASSTETYNSPLHF

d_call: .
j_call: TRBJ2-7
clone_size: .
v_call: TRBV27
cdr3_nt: TGTGCCAGCACCTCCATCGGGGTCTTGAACGAGCAGTACTTC
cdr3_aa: CASTSIGVLNEQYF

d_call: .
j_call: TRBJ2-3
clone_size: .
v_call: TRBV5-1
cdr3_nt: TGCGCCAGCAGCTTGGGGGGGGTGCAGACAGATACGCAGTATTTT
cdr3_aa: CASSLGGVQTDTQYF

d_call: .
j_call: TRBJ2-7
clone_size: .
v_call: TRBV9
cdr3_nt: TGTGCCAGCAGCGTAGGGACAGATCCCCACGAGCAGTACTTC
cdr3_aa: CASSVGTDPHEQYF

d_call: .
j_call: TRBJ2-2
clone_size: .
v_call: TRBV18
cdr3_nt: TGTGCCAGCTCACCCTCCGGGGAGCTGTTTTTT
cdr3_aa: CASSPSGELFF

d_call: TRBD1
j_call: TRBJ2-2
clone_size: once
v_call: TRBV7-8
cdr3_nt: TGTGCCAGCAGCTACGGACAGGGGGCAACCGGGGAGCTGTTTTTT
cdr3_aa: CASSYGQGATGELFF

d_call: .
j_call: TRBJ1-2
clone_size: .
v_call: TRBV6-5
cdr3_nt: TGTGCCAGCAGTTACAGTAAAGGAGGTCTCTATGGCTACACCTTC
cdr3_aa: CASSYSKGGLYGYTF

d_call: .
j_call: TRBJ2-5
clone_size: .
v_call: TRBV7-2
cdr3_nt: TGTGCCAGCAGCTTAGATGGGGCAGGGGGGCAAGAGACCCAGTACTTC
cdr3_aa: CASSLDGAGGQETQYF

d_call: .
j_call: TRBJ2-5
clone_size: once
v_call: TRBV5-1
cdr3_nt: TGCGCCAGCAGCTTGGCGCCAACTCAAGAGACCCAGTACTTC
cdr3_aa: CASSLAPTQETQYF

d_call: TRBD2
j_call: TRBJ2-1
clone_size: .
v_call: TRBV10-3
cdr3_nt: TGTGCCATCAGTGAAAGTCGACTAGCGGGAGATGAGCAGTTCTTC
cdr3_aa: CAISESRLAGDEQFF

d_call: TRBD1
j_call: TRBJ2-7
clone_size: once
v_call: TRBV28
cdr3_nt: TGTGCCAGCAGTCTCGCCGGGACAGGAATCGAGCAGTACTTC
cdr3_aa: CASSLAGTGIEQYF

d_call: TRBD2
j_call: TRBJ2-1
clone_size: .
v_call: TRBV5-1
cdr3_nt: TGCGCCAGCAGCTTACTAGCGGGGGATAGGAATGAGCAGTTCTTC
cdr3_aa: CASSLLAGDRNEQFF

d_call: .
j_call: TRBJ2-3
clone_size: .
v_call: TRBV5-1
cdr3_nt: TGCGCCAGCAGCGTTAGCGTTGCAGATACGCAGTATTTT
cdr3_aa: CASSVSVADTQYF

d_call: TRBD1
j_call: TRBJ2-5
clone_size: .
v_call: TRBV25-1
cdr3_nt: TGTGCCACCCCAGACAGGGAATCCCAAGAGACCCAGTACTTC
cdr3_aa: CATPDRESQETQYF

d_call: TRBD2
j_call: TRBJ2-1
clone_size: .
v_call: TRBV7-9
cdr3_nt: TGTGCCAGCAGTCCTAGCGGGAGTCCTCTTGAGCAGTTCTTC
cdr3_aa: CASSPSGSPLEQFF

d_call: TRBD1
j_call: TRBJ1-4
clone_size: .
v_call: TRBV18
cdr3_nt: TGTGCCAGCTCTCCCAACAGGGCAGGGGGAGAAAAACTGTTTTTT
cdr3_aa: CASSPNRAGGEKLFF